Following are 25 T cell receptor beta chains from one sample sequenced in a study of patients with pleural tuberculosis. A single record per CDR3 protein comes from TCRdb applying MiXCR to the reads. The table lists some 29,000 distinct CDR3 sequences, roughly 18% of them singletons. Sequenced sample: peripheral blood. These receptor sequences come from a human donor with pleural tuberculosis.

This clonotype was counted many times. The J gene is TRBJ2-5, the V gene TRBV20-1; D ambiguous. CDR1 is DFQATT and CDR2 is SNEGSKA in the germline V gene (reference sequence). V lost 5 bases, J lost 1 base, and 17 bases lay in between. The CDR3 is 15 amino acids. This CDR3 reads CSAHQGFSLQETQYF. As DNA, the CDR3 is TGCAGTGCTCATCAAGGGTTTTCCCTCCAAGAGACCCAGTACTTC.

CDR3 residues: CAIRSIAGGPYNEQFF. Here the CDR3 DNA reads TGTGCCATCAGGTCAATAGCGGGAGGACCCTACAATGAGCAGTTCTTC. This rearrangement joins TRBV10-3 to TRBJ2-1, with 10 nucleotides matching TRBD2. In germline, CDR1 is ENHRY, CDR2 SYGVKD. CDR3 length: 16 residues. Losses at the gene ends were 6 bases for V and 2 bases for J; bases not matched to a gene: 7.

This clonotype was recorded a few times. The germline gene is not matched at one end of the junction; a read error may be the cause. The CDR3 DNA sequence: TGTGCCAACAGTTCCTCGACATTCTACTACGAGCAGTACTTC. This gives the protein CANSSSTFYYEQYF. The chain joins TRBV12-3 or TRBV12-4 to TRBJ2-7; D is undetermined. The CDR3 loop spans 14 amino acids.

This clonotype was detected many times. The chain recombines TRBV7-9 with TRBJ2-5, with unresolved D. The CDR3 totals 13 residues. Trimming stripped 2 bases from V and 5 bases from J, with 9 bases between. Germline values: CDR1 SEHNR, CDR2 FQNEAQ (reference sequence). The CDR3 sequence is CASSLIERETQYF. The CDR3 DNA reads TGTGCCAGCAGCTTAATTGAACGGGAGACCCAGTACTTC.

This clonotype has ten or more counts. This chain connects TRBV4-1 to TRBJ1-1; D gene uncertain. Between the trimmed V and J ends, which lost 0 bases and 4 bases, there was a span of 15 bases. The V gene's germline CDR1 is MGHRA and CDR2 YSYEKL. The CDR3 loop spans 16 amino acids. Here the CDR3 DNA reads TGCGCCAGCAGCCAAGATCGTCGTCCTCTGGCCACTGAAGCTTTCTTT. The encoded protein is CASSQDRRPLATEAFF.

This clonotype is categorized as medium-sized. The chain links TRBV28 to TRBJ1-5; D gene unclear. Trimming left V 3 bases short and J 6 bases short, with 3 bases between. The CDR3 sequence is 11 residues long. Germline CDR1 reads MDHEN; CDR2 reads SYDVKM. The CDR3 nucleotides are TGTGCCAGCAGTTTTGGTCAGCCCCAGCATTTT. Residues: CASSFGQPQHF. The full variable domain, its missing parts supplied by reference TRBV28 and TRBJ1-5, is DVKVTQSSRYLVKRTGEKVFLECVQDMDHENMFWYRQDPGLGLRLIYFSYDVKMKEKGDIPEGYSVSREKKERFSLILESASTNQTSMYLCASSFGQPQHFGDGTRLSIL.

This clonotype was counted between two and nine times. This sequence joins TRBV29-1 and TRBJ2-6; a weak D match, TRBD1 (5 bases). There are 17 residues in the CDR3. In germline, CDR1 is SQVTM, CDR2 ANQGSEA. V lost 7 bases and J lost 4, with 23 bases in between. Here the CDR3 DNA reads TGCAGCGCCGGAAGGCCTGGATTGGGGCCCGGGGCCAACGTCCTGACTTTC. As protein: CSAGRPGLGPGANVLTF.

The table lists this clonotype with many counts. This chain connects TRBV28 to TRBJ2-1; no clear D gene. This CDR3 is built from 14 residues. V gave up 2 bases and J gave up 9 bases, with 14 bases separating them. Per the germline V gene, CDR1 is MDHEN and CDR2 is SYDVKM. In nucleotides, the CDR3 is TGTGCCAGCAGTTTACACCTGGTGAATGGTGAGCAGTTCTTC. Protein: CASSLHLVNGEQFF.

This clonotype was observed at least ten times. The J gene is TRBJ1-1, the V gene TRBV7-2; no clear D. Germline V gene lookup returns CDR1 SGHTA and CDR2 FQGNSA. The CDR3 is made up of 12 amino acids. V was pared by 5 bases and J by 10 bases, with 14 bases between. The CDR3 region is CASSNQGSRAFF. The CDR3 nucleotides read TGTGCCAGCAGCAACCAAGGGTCACGAGCTTTCTTT.

This clonotype has at least ten counts. The rearrangement uses TRBV24-1 and TRBJ2-5; tentatively, D is TRBD2 (6 bases). The CDR3 covers 14 residues. Trimming took 3 bases from V and 2 from J, leaving 9 bases between them. Germline V CDR1 and CDR2: KGHDR, SFDVKD. The CDR3 DNA sequence: TGTGCCACCAGTGATGCTAGCGAACAAGAGACCCAGTACTTC. The encoded protein is CATSDASEQETQYF.

This clonotype was seen many times. The V gene is TRBV5-1, the J gene TRBJ1-6; possibly TRBD1 for D (6 bases). This CDR3 spans 15 amino acids. CDR1 and CDR2 (germline): SGHRS, YFSETQ. Trimming shortened V by 1 base and J by 7 bases, and 12 bases separated the two germline ends. CDR3 coding DNA: TGCGCCAGCAGCTTGAACAGGGCAGGCAATTCACCCCTCCACTTT. Encoded protein: CASSLNRAGNSPLHF.

The sample holds many counts of this clonotype. The CDR3 reads CSAPVGARGYTF. The CDR3 nucleotides read TGCAGTGCGCCAGTGGGGGCCCGAGGCTACACCTTC. This chain joins TRBV20-1 and TRBJ1-2, with D possibly matching TRBD1 (6 bases). Germline CDR1 DFQATT, CDR2 SNEGSKA (reference sequence). This CDR3 has 12 amino acids. Trimming took 6 bases from V and 8 from J, leaving 16 bases between them.

As to this clonotype: Because the CDR3 is missing its conserved closing phenylalanine or tryptophan, this is likely a read error. The chain employs TRBV6-5 and TRBJ1-1; D is unresolved. The germline V gene encodes CDR1 MNHEY and CDR2 SVGAGI. The CDR3 totals 17 residues. The germline V and J ends were trimmed by 4 bases and 4 bases, with 22 bases remaining between them. CDR3 sequence (DNA): TGTGCCAGCAGTTTCGGGGTTGTGGGGTCGACGAGCACTGAAGCTTTCCTT. Translating it yields CASSFGVVGSTSTEAFL.

In this sample, this clonotype is medium-sized. This chain links TRBV6-2 or TRBV6-3 with TRBJ2-3, with no clear D. CDR1 is MNHEY and CDR2 is SVGEGT in the germline V gene. The CDR3 totals 12 residues. The V gene lost 2 bases and the J gene lost 7 bases, with 7 bases spanning the gap. CDR3 in amino acids: CASSYRPYTQYF. The CDR3 DNA reads as TGTGCCAGCAGTTACCGACCTTATACGCAGTATTTT.

This clonotype was observed many times. The chain links TRBV29-1 to TRBJ2-5; 8 nucleotides align to TRBD1. Per the germline V gene, CDR1 is SQVTM and CDR2 is ANQGSEA. Unmatched junction bases numbered 2, after V lost 3 bases and J lost 5 bases. This CDR3 region has 12 residues. For the CDR3, the DNA is TGCAGCGTTGACAGGGGGCTGGAGACCCAGTACTTC. Amino acids: CSVDRGLETQYF. Full variable domain (remainder filled in from reference TRBV29-1 and TRBJ2-5): SAVISQKPSRDICQRGTSLTIQCQVDSQVTMMFWYRQQPGQSLTLIATANQGSEATYESGFVIDKFPISRPNLTFSTLTVSNMSPEDSSIYLCSVDRGLETQYFGPGTRLLVL.

This clonotype was seen many times. The chain combines TRBV9 with TRBJ2-3; D is perhaps TRBD1 or TRBD2 (5 bases each). V lost 4 bases and J lost 1, with 16 bases in between. This CDR3 comprises 16 residues. The germline CDR1 and CDR2 sequences are SGDLS and YYNGEE. The CDR3 loop reads CASSPGVGQGTDTQYF. The DNA of the CDR3 is TGTGCCAGCAGCCCCGGGGTGGGGCAGGGCACAGATACGCAGTATTTT.

CDR3 DNA sequence: TGTGCCAGCAGCCAGTCGACCGCGAACACCGGGGAGCTGTTTTTT. Translation gives CASSQSTANTGELFF. The chain is built from TRBV7-3 and TRBJ2-2; no firm D call. The CDR3 is made up of 15 amino acids. Germline V gene sequence: CDR1 SGHTA, CDR2 FQGTGA. The germline V and J ends were trimmed by 5 bases and 0 bases, with 10 bases remaining between them.

This clonotype was counted ten times or more. The rearrangement joins TRBV19 to TRBJ1-1; no clear D. The CDR3 covers 13 residues. The V gene lost 10 bases and the J gene lost 2 bases, with 14 bases spanning the gap. Germline CDR1 and CDR2: LNHDA and SQIVND (reference sequence). The CDR3 DNA reads as TGTGCCACCAAAAGCGGTTCCAACACTGAAGCTTTCTTT. Protein: CATKSGSNTEAFF.

The CDR3 coding sequence is TGTGCCAGCAAAAAGGAGACCCAGTACTTC. Translated, it gives CASKKETQYF. This chain joins TRBV6-2 or TRBV6-3 and TRBJ2-5; D call uncertain. The V gene lost 7 bases and the J gene lost 5 bases, with 5 bases spanning the gap. The CDR3 consists of 10 residues. Germline CDR1 MNHEY, CDR2 SVGEGT.

This clonotype was picked up a small number of times. The rearrangement joins TRBV29-1 to TRBJ2-1, with D perhaps matching TRBD2 (6 bases). V gave up 4 bases and J gave up 2 bases, with 9 bases separating them. Germline values: CDR1 SQVTM, CDR2 ANQGSEA. The CDR3 totals 13 residues. The CDR3 loop is CSVGRGTYNEQFF. As DNA, the CDR3 is TGCAGCGTTGGGAGGGGTACCTACAATGAGCAGTTCTTC.

In the case of this clonotype: A much larger clonotype is one base distant, so this may be a read error. V is TRBV6-1 and J is TRBJ2-7; D uncertain. This CDR3 has 12 amino acids. Germline lookup yields CDR1 MNHNS and CDR2 SASEGT. CDR3 amino acids: CASKLGSLEQCF. The CDR3 DNA reads TGTGCCAGCAAGCTGGGCAGCCTGGAGCAGTGCTTC.

Ten or more counts support this clonotype. The chain has TRBV4-1 and TRBJ2-3; a weak D match, TRBD1 (5 bases). Trimming cost V 1 base and J 7 bases, with 15 bases left between them. The CDR3 sequence is 15 residues long. Germline V gives CDR1 MGHRA, CDR2 YSYEKL. CDR3 sequence: CASSQVRGRVHTQYF. CDR3 in DNA: TGCGCCAGCAGCCAAGTTAGGGGCCGTGTTCATACGCAGTATTTT.

This clonotype was seen a single time. The chain carries TRBV27 and TRBJ2-7; 7 nucleotides align to TRBD2. The V and J ends lost 2 bases and 7 bases, in that order; junction bases with no gene match: 8. The CDR3 runs to 14 residues. CDR1 is MNHEY and CDR2 is SMNVEV in the germline V gene (reference sequence). CDR3: CASSLEITGREQYF. CDR3 bases: TGTGCCAGCAGTTTAGAAATCACCGGGAGGGAGCAGTACTTC.

At least ten counts were recorded for this clonotype. The rearrangement uses TRBV5-1 and TRBJ2-2; tentative D call: TRBD1 (5 bases). The length of the CDR3 is 15 residues. In germline, CDR1 is SGHRS, CDR2 YFSETQ. Trimming pared 2 bases from V and 3 bases from J, leaving 11 bases between. CDR3 amino acids: CASSFLDSDTGELFF. DNA of the CDR3: TGCGCCAGCAGCTTCCTCGACAGTGACACCGGGGAGCTGTTTTTT. Drawing the rest from reference TRBV5-1 and TRBJ2-2, the complete variable domain is KAGVTQTPRYLIKTRGQQVTLSCSPISGHRSVSWYQQTPGQGLQFLFEYFSETQRNKGNFPGRFSGRQFSNSRSEMNVSTLELGDSALYLCASSFLDSDTGELFFGEGSRLTVL.

This clonotype showed up many times. This sequence joins TRBV28 and TRBJ2-1; TRBD2 matches at 11 bases. There are 14 residues in the CDR3. CDR1 and CDR2 (germline): MDHEN, SYDVKM. Trimming removed 8 bases from V and 8 bases from J; junction bases left unmatched: 8. The CDR3 region has the DNA TGTGCCAGCCGATCGACTAGCGGGATGTATGAGCAGTTCTTC. Translated, it gives CASRSTSGMYEQFF.